The T cell receptor (beta chain) described here comes from a study of shared clonotypes between healthy human individuals. Whole-study context: Aged 18 to 49, the donors were a couple of women and three men.

V lost 2 bases to trimming and J lost 4 bases; unmatched junction nucleotides: 9. The CDR3 has 16 residues. The germline CDR1 and CDR2 sequences are SEHNR and FQNEAQ (reference sequence). Researchers divided each subset's genomic DNA evenly across several immunoSEQ plates. In the original analysis: ImmunoSEQ sequences covered only the junction and lacked quality scores; filtering therefore differed. TCRdb's table, derived via immunoSEQ multiplex PCR, lists solely in-frame clones and lacks some. V and J calls and clone size follow that table, whereas D and trimming were derived from the DNA. The sample records 760,000 or so clones, 95% to 97% being singletons. This clone has a single count. Its antigen is still unknown. Study-level results: Researchers found naive subsets generally carried larger estimated richness than memory subsets.

CD45RO-negative cells were positively selected for CCR7, leaving out terminally differentiated effector memory CD45RA+ cells. The clonotype comes from a man aged 30 to 39 in good health. Sequenced material: naive CD8+ T cells sorted from blood. The chain joins TRBV7-9 to TRBJ2-7; 9 positions match TRBD1. CDR3 amino acids: CASSLLGGQGLYEQYF. The CDR3 nucleotides are TGTGCCAGCAGCTTATTAGGGGGACAGGGATTATACGAGCAGTACTTC. Looking up the rest from reference TRBV7-9 and TRBJ2-7 gives the full variable domain: DTGVSQNPRHKITKRGQNVTFRCDPISEHNRLYWYRQTLGQGPEFLTYFQNEAQLEKSRLLSDRFSAERPKGSFSTLEIQRTEQGDSAMYLCASSLLGGQGLYEQYFGPGTRLTVT.